The 9 T cell receptor beta chains below were found in one sample sequenced in a study of blood T cell repertoires in COVID-19. Generated by immunoSEQ multiplex PCR, the TCRdb table keeps only in-frame clones and is missing some. The sample lists about 240,000 clones; approximately 83% were seen once. Sequencing used PBMCs or T cells enriched from blood (not recorded which). The receptor set was obtained from a woman between 35 and 50 years old with acute COVID-19.

This rearrangement joins TRBV14 to TRBJ2-1, with 7 bases matching TRBD2. CDR1 and CDR2 (germline): SGHDN, FVKESK. The CDR3 length is 11 residues. V lost 3 bases, J lost 14 bases, and 4 bases stayed unmatched. The CDR3 DNA follows: TGTGCCAGCAGCCAGGGGGGGGAAGAGTTCTTC. This sequence encodes CASSQGGEEFF.

This rearrangement joins TRBV14 to TRBJ2-2; the match to TRBD2 covers 11 bases. The length of the CDR3 is 19 residues. Per the germline V gene, CDR1 is SGHDN and CDR2 is FVKESK. Trimming at V came to 0 bases and at J to 8 bases, leaving 14 bases not matched to a gene. CDR3 nucleotide sequence: TGTGCCAGCAGCCAAGATCTCATGGCCCTGACTAGCGGGAATGGGGAGCTGTTTTTT. Translated: CASSQDLMALTSGNGELFF.

The chain combines TRBV5-1 with TRBJ2-1, with 9 bases aligning to TRBD2. The CDR3 sequence is 15 residues long. V shed 4 bases and J 7 bases; nucleotides not matched to a gene: 9. The germline gives CDR1 SGHRS, CDR2 YFSETQ. CDR3 in DNA: TGCGCCAGCAGCACATCCGGGACTAGCAGGAATGAGCAGTTCTTC. Its protein is CASSTSGTSRNEQFF.

As for this clone: The same CDR3 can be traced to other DNA sequences in this sample. CDR3 nucleotide sequence: TGTGCCAGCTCACCAGGCAGGAACACTGAAGCTTTCTTT. This translates into CASSPGRNTEAFF. The J gene is TRBJ1-1, the V gene TRBV18; D gene uncertain. Germline loops: CDR1 KGHSH, CDR2 LQKENI. CDR3 size: 13 residues. Trimming shortened V by 2 bases and J by 1 base, and 5 bases separated the two germline ends.

The chain employs TRBV5-1 and TRBJ1-5, with 9 bases aligning to TRBD1. After removal of 4 bases from V and 4 bases from J, the junction contained 6 bases not matched to a gene. The CDR3 has 15 residues. Germline V gene sequence: CDR1 SGHRS, CDR2 YFSETQ. This CDR3 reads CASSLGTGMNQPQHF. CDR3 in DNA: TGCGCCAGCAGCCTAGGGACAGGGATGAATCAGCCCCAGCATTTT.

The CDR3 spells CASSPLAGISGELFF. The DNA for the CDR3 is TGTGCCAGCAGCCCCCTAGCGGGAATCAGCGGGGAGCTGTTTTTT. The gene calls are TRBV27 and TRBJ2-2; 9 bases fit TRBD2. The ends lost 6 bases at V and 7 bases at J; junction bases unmatched: 9. Germline V gene data show CDR1 as MNHEY and CDR2 as SMNVEV (reference sequence). This CDR3 contains 15 residues.

The gene calls are TRBV29-1 and TRBJ2-5; TRBD1 agrees at 7 bases. CDR3 length equals 15 residues. In germline, CDR1 is SQVTM, CDR2 ANQGSEA. V shed 5 bases, J shed 1 base, and the junction held 10 bases outside the gene matches. This CDR3 reads CSVLLPGTAQETQYF. The CDR3 nucleotides read TGCAGCGTTCTCCTTCCCGGGACAGCCCAAGAGACCCAGTACTTC.

The CDR3 region has the DNA TGTGCCAGCAGTTACTCCTTAAACACCGGGGAGCTGTTTTTT. It codes for CASSYSLNTGELFF. This sequence joins TRBV6-2 or TRBV6-3 and TRBJ2-2; D not resolved. The V end lost 0 bases, the J end lost 2 bases, and 4 bases lay between the germline ends. Looked up from germline, CDR1 is MNHEY and CDR2 is SVGEGT. The CDR3 has 14 residues.

J is TRBJ2-1 and V is TRBV11-2, with 11 bases identical to TRBD2. Per the germline V gene, CDR1 is SGHAT and CDR2 is FQNNGV. Germline trimming cut 5 bases from V and 4 bases from J; bases unmatched to any gene: 7. This CDR3 region has 16 residues. The CDR3 spells CASSQPTSGGYNEQFF. The CDR3 region has the DNA TGTGCCAGCAGCCAGCCAACTAGCGGGGGTTACAATGAGCAGTTCTTC.